A single sample gave rise to the 21 T cell receptor beta chains below, sequenced in a study of cytomegalovirus exposure and HLA in healthy donors. Amplification used 60 Vbeta primers and 13 Jbeta primers. Clones were sequenced by immunoSEQ multiplex PCR, and TCRdb holds only the in-frame ones, with some missing. The sample lists 200,000 to 250,000 clones; approximately 84% were seen once. Material for sequencing was PBMCs. Every receptor here comes from a woman aged 40 to 55 in good health and CMV-seronegative.

This clone was picked up one time. This sequence joins TRBV7-2 and TRBJ1-2, with 8 bases that match TRBD1. V was clipped by 5 bases and J by 6 bases; unmatched bases: 14. The CDR3 contains 16 residues. CDR1 is SGHTA, CDR2 FQGNSA, per germline. CDR3: CASSPRPPRGQDGYTF. The CDR3 DNA sequence: TGTGCCAGCAGCCCGCGTCCCCCCCGGGGACAGGATGGCTACACCTTC.

CDR3 coding DNA: TGTGCCAGCAAGGAGACAGGGGAAGGTTCACCCCTCCACTTT. It specifies CASKETGEGSPLHF. The chain links TRBV2 to TRBJ1-6, with 8 positions matching TRBD1. CDR1 is SNHLY and CDR2 is FYNNEI in the germline V gene. This CDR3 is 14 amino acids long. V was clipped by 7 bases and J by 9 bases; unmatched bases: 8.

This chain links TRBV6-5 with TRBJ2-3; TRBD1 matches at 7 bases. V trimming: 2 bases; J trimming: 2 bases; junction bases outside the gene matches: 4. Germline V gives CDR1 MNHEY, CDR2 SVGAGI. This CDR3 is 15 amino acids long. CDR3 loop: CASSYQGEFTDTQYF. In nucleotides, the CDR3 is TGTGCCAGCAGTTACCAGGGGGAGTTCACAGATACGCAGTATTTT.

About this clone: Other nucleotide sequences from this sample produce the same CDR3. This chain links TRBV9 with TRBJ1-2, with D perhaps TRBD1 (5 bases). The CDR3 totals 13 residues. Germline loops: CDR1 SGDLS, CDR2 YYNGEE. Trimming took 4 bases from V and 2 from J, leaving 9 bases between them. CDR3 region: CASSPDRNYGYTF. The CDR3 nucleotides are TGTGCCAGCAGCCCCGACAGAAACTATGGCTACACCTTC.

This clone came up once. The V call is TRBV6-5, the J call TRBJ1-1; TRBD1 matches 7 bases. This CDR3 has 14 amino acids. Germline assignment: CDR1 MNHEY and CDR2 SVGAGI. J gave up 3 bases and V 7 bases, and 8 bases lay outside the gene matches. The CDR3 region has the DNA TGTGCCAGCACCCCGGGACAGAGCTACACTGAAGCTTTCTTT. This translates into CASTPGQSYTEAFF.

This chain uses TRBV18 with TRBJ2-1; 11 nucleotides align to TRBD2. The germline V gene encodes CDR1 KGHSH and CDR2 LQKENI. The CDR3 totals 16 residues. J gave up 6 bases and V 3 bases, and 7 bases lay outside the gene matches. The CDR3 reads CASSPPRLAGGNEQFF. The CDR3 region has the DNA TGTGCCAGCTCACCCCCCCGGCTAGCGGGGGGCAATGAGCAGTTCTTC. The complete variable domain, with remaining parts taken from reference TRBV18 and TRBJ2-1, reads NAGVMQNPRHLVRRRGQEARLRCSPMKGHSHVYWYRQLPEEGLKFMVYLQKENIIDESGMPKERFSAEFPKEGPSILRIQQVVRGDSAAYFCASSPPRLAGGNEQFFGPGTRLTVL.

This clone was seen a handful of times. This chain uses TRBV28 with TRBJ2-7; no definite D call. V was pared by 6 bases and J by 1 base, with 4 bases between. This CDR3 region has 11 residues. CDR1 and CDR2 from the germline V gene are MDHEN and SYDVKM. In DNA form, the CDR3 reads TGTGCCAGCAGACAGTCCTACGAGCAGTACTTC. Its protein is CASRQSYEQYF.

About this clone itself: One end of the junction does not line up with germline, which may come from a read error. CDR3 nucleotides: TGTTCCAGCAGCTCGCGGACAGGCCTGAACTCCTACGAGCAGTACTTC. It yields the protein CSSSSRTGLNSYEQYF. This chain uses TRBV7-9 with TRBJ2-7; 7 nucleotides align to TRBD1. The V gene's germline CDR1 is SEHNR and CDR2 FQNEAQ (reference sequence). The CDR3 sequence is 16 residues long.

A word on this clone: Within the sample, other DNA sequences also encode this same CDR3. V and J are TRBV9 and TRBJ1-1, with TRBD1 matching over 7 bases. Germline V gene lookup returns CDR1 SGDLS and CDR2 YYNGEE. Unmatched junction bases numbered 4, after V lost 4 bases and J lost 1 base. The CDR3 is 14 amino acids. The CDR3 DNA sequence: TGTGCCAGCAGCCCCAGGACAGGGAACACTGAAGCTTTCTTT. Translated, it gives CASSPRTGNTEAFF.

The chain has TRBV7-2 and TRBJ1-2, with TRBD1 as a possible D gene (5 bases). V was trimmed by 1 base and J by 8 bases, leaving 8 bases between them. Germline V gives CDR1 SGHTA, CDR2 FQGNSA. The CDR3 consists of 12 residues. CDR3 bases: TGTGCCAGCAGCTTAGGGGGCTGGGGCTACACCTTC. Encoded protein: CASSLGGWGYTF.

The chain is built from TRBV7-9 and TRBJ1-1, with 7 bases identical to TRBD1. The CDR3 runs 14 residues. V trimming: 1 base; J trimming: 4 bases; junction bases outside the gene matches: 3. Germline CDR1 SEHNR, CDR2 FQNEAQ (reference sequence). The CDR3 DNA reads TGTGCCAGCAGCTTAGAGGCAGGGGGCACTGAAGCTTTCTTT. Protein product: CASSLEAGGTEAFF.

There are a few counts of this clone. This chain joins TRBV7-2 and TRBJ2-3, with 10 nucleotides matching TRBD2. V dropped 3 bases and J dropped 1; count of bases not matched to a gene: 4. Germline values: CDR1 SGHTA, CDR2 FQGNSA. The CDR3 length is 16 residues. The CDR3 spells CASSFRGTSGTDTQYF. The CDR3 DNA reads as TGTGCCAGCAGCTTCCGCGGGACTAGCGGCACAGATACGCAGTATTTT.

The chain carries TRBV4-2 and TRBJ1-6, with D maybe TRBD1 (5 bases). V lost 2 bases and J lost 7, with 12 bases in between. CDR1 LGHNA and CDR2 YNFKEQ come from the germline V gene. This CDR3 has 15 residues. This CDR3 is CASSQTTVTNSPLHF. CDR3 coding DNA: TGTGCCAGCAGCCAAACGACAGTTACCAATTCACCCCTCCACTTT.

J is TRBJ2-1 and V is TRBV7-3, with 8 bases aligning to TRBD1. The CDR3 covers 15 residues. The V gene end was trimmed by 5 bases and the J gene end by 6 bases; junction bases not matched to a gene: 9. CDR1 SGHTA and CDR2 FQGTGA come from the germline V gene. CDR3: CASSLGQGGGNEQFF. The CDR3 nucleotides read TGTGCCAGCAGCCTCGGACAGGGTGGCGGCAATGAGCAGTTCTTC. The full variable domain, with the rest looked up from reference TRBV7-3 and TRBJ2-1, is GAGVSQTPSNKVTEKGKYVELRCDPISGHTALYWYRQSLGQGPEFLIYFQGTGAADDSGLPNDRFFAVRPEGSVSTLKIQRTERGDSAVYLCASSLGQGGGNEQFFGPGTRLTVL.

The chain uses TRBV7-2 and TRBJ1-5; TRBD1 agrees at 7 bases. Per the germline V gene, CDR1 is SGHTA and CDR2 is FQGNSA. This CDR3 spans 13 amino acids. The trim removed 5 bases at V and 4 bases at J, leaving 2 bases unmatched. The CDR3 reads CASSQGGNQPQHF. The CDR3 region has the DNA TGTGCCAGCAGCCAGGGGGGTAATCAGCCCCAGCATTTT.

The chain couples TRBV4-2 to TRBJ2-5, with D unresolved. The DNA end is a closer match to TRBJ2-7, so the J assignment may be wrong. The CDR3 length is 14 residues. Germline lookup yields CDR1 LGHNA and CDR2 YNFKEQ. The CDR3 reads CASSRARSSYEQYF. The CDR3 coding sequence is TGTGCCAGCAGCCGGGCTCGCAGCTCCTACGAGCAGTACTTC.

V is TRBV2 and J is TRBJ1-5, with TRBD1 as a possible D gene (6 bases). Germline CDR1 reads SNHLY; CDR2 reads FYNNEI. Trimming removed 6 bases from V and 6 bases from J, with 15 bases in between. The CDR3 is 14 amino acids. The CDR3 reads CASRPGAISQPQHF. The CDR3 DNA reads TGTGCCAGCAGACCAGGGGCTATAAGTCAGCCCCAGCATTTT.

This chain joins TRBV7-2 and TRBJ1-6; no definite D call. V lost 5 bases and J 6 bases, leaving 14 bases between the germline ends. The germline V gene encodes CDR1 SGHTA and CDR2 FQGNSA. The CDR3 has 15 residues. The chain's CDR3 is CASSANRVPNSPLHF. CDR3 DNA sequence: TGTGCCAGCAGCGCCAACCGGGTCCCTAATTCACCCCTCCACTTT.

The table lists this clone with a few counts. This chain joins TRBV7-9 and TRBJ1-3; D gene uncertain. Germline assignment: CDR1 SEHNR and CDR2 FQNEAQ (reference sequence). Between the trimmed V and J ends, which lost 1 base and 4 bases, there was a span of 11 bases. The CDR3 consists of 15 residues. The CDR3 loop reads CASSLGHGGGNTIYF. The CDR3 DNA reads as TGTGCCAGCAGCTTAGGTCATGGCGGGGGAAACACCATATATTTT.

The chain carries TRBV5-1 and TRBJ2-1; tentative D call: TRBD1 (6 bases). Germline V lookup: CDR1 SGHRS, CDR2 YFSETQ. V gave up 0 bases and J gave up 9 bases, with 10 bases separating them. CDR3 length equals 13 residues. The CDR3 reads CASSLDRASEQFF. CDR3 DNA sequence: TGCGCCAGCAGCTTGGACAGGGCGAGTGAGCAGTTCTTC.

The V and J genes are TRBV18 and TRBJ2-1, with D maybe TRBD2 (5 bases). The germline V gene encodes CDR1 KGHSH and CDR2 LQKENI. V lost 6 bases and J 6 bases, leaving 15 bases between the germline ends. This CDR3 has 14 residues. In DNA, the CDR3 is TGTGCCAGCTCCCCGGGAAAACTCCTCAATGAGCAGTTCTTC. This encodes CASSPGKLLNEQFF.